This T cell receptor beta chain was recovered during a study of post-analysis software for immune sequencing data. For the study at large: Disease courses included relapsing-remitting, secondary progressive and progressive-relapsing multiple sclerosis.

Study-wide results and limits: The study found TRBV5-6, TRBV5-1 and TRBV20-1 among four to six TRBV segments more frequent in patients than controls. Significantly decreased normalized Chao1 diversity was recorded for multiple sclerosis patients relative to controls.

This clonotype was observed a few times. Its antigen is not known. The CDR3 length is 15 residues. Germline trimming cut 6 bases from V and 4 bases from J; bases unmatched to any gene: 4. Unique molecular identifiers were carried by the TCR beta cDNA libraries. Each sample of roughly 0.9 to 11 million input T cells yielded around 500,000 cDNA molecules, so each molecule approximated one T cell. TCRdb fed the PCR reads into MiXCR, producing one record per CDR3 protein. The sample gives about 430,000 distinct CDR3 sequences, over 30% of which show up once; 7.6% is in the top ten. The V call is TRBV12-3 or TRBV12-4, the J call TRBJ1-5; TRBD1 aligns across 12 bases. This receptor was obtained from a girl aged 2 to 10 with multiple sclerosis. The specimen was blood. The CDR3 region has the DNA TGTGCCAGCAGGATGGGACAGGGGGCGAATCAGCCCCAGCATTTT. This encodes CASRMGQGANQPQHF.